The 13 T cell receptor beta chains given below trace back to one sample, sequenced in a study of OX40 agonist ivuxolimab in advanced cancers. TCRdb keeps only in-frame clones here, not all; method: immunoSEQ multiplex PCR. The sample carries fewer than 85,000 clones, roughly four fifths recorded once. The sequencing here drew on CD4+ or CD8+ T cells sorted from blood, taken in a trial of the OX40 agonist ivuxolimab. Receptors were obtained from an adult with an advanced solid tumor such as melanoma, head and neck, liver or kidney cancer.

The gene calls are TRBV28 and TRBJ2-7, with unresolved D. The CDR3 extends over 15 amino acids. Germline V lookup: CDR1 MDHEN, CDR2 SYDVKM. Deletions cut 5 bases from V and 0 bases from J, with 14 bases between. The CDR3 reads CASSPQGLGSYEQYF. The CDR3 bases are TGTGCCAGCAGTCCGCAAGGGTTGGGCTCCTACGAGCAGTACTTC.

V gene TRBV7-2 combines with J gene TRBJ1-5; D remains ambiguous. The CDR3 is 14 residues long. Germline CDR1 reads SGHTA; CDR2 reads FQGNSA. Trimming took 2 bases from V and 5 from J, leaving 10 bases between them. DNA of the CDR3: TGTGCCAGCAGCTTATCCCCTCGGGATCAGCCCCAGCATTTT. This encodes CASSLSPRDQPQHF.

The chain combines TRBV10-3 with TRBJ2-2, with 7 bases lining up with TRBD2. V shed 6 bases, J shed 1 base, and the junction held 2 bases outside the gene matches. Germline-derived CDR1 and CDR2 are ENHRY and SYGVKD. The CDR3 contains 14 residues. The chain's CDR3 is CAISAGVNTGELFF. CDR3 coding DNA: TGTGCCATCAGCGCGGGGGTGAACACCGGGGAGCTGTTTTTT.

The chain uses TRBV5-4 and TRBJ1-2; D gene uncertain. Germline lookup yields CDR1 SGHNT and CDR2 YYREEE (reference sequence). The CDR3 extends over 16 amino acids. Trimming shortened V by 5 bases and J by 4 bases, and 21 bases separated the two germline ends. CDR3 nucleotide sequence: TGTGCCAGCAGTCTACCCCACCCTAGAGGAGTCTATGGCTACACCTTC. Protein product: CASSLPHPRGVYGYTF.

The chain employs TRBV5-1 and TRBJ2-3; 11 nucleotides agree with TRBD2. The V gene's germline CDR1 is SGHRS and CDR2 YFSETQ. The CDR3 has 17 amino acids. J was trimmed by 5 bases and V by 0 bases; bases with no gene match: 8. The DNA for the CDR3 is TGCGCCAGCAGCTTGGCCGGTAGCGGGGGGGCCCAAGATACGCAGTATTTT. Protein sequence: CASSLAGSGGAQDTQYF.

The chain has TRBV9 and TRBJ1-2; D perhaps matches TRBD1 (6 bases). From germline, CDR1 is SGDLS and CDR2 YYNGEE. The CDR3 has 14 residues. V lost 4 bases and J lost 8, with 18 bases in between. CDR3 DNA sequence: TGTGCCAGCAGCACACAAGACAGGCTGCAAGGCTACACCTTC. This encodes CASSTQDRLQGYTF.

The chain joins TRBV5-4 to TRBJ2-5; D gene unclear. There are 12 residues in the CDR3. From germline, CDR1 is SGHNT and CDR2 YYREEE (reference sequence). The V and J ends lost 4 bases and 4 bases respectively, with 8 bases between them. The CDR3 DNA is TGTGCCAGCAGCCTGGCAGGAGAGACCCAGTACTTC. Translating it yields CASSLAGETQYF.

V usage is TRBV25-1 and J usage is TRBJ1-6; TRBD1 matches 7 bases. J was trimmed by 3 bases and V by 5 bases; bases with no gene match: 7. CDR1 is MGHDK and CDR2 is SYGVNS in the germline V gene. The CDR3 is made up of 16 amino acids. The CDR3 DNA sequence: TGTGCCAGCAGTTCGGCCCGACAGGGCTATAATTCACCCCTCCACTTT. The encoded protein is CASSSARQGYNSPLHF. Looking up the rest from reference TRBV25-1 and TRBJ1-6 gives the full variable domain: EADIYQTPRYLVIGTGKKITLECSQTMGHDKMYWYQQDPGMELHLIHYSYGVNSTEKGDLSSESTVSRIRTEHFPLTLESARPSHTSQYLCASSSARQGYNSPLHFGNGTRLTVT.

The CDR3 reads CASSWSGGEAFF. The CDR3 DNA reads TGTGCCAGCAGCTGGAGCGGAGGGGAAGCTTTCTTT. The chain recombines TRBV5-6 with TRBJ1-1; D remains unclear. This CDR3 has 12 residues. Trimming removed 3 bases from V and 8 bases from J, with 11 bases in between. Looked up from germline, CDR1 is SGHDT and CDR2 is YYEEEE.

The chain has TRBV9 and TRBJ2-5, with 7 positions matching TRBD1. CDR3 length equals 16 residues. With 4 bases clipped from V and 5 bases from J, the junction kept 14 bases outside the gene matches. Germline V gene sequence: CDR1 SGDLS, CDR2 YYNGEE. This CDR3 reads CASSPSTLTGLETQYF. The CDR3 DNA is TGTGCCAGCAGCCCGTCCACATTGACAGGGTTGGAGACCCAGTACTTC.

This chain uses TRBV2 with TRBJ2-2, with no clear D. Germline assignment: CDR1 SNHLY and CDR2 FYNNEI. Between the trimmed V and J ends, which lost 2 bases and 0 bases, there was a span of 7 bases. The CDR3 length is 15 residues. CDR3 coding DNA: TGTGCCAGCAGTGAACTCCGACCGAACACCGGGGAGCTGTTTTTT. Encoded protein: CASSELRPNTGELFF.

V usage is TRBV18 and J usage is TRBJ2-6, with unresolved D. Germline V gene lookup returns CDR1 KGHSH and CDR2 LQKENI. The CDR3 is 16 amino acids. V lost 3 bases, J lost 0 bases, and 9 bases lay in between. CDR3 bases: TGTGCCAGCTCACCTAGTTTGTTCTCTGGGGCCAACGTCCTGACTTTC. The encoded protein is CASSPSLFSGANVLTF.

Here the CDR3 DNA reads TGTGCCACCAGCAAGATGGGTTCTCGAAACGTGGATGAGCAGTTCTTC. This gives the protein CATSKMGSRNVDEQFF. V is TRBV15 and J is TRBJ2-1, with no clear D. Trimming took 4 bases from V and 8 from J, leaving 21 bases between them. The CDR3 runs 16 residues. From germline, CDR1 is LNHNV and CDR2 YYDKDF (reference sequence).